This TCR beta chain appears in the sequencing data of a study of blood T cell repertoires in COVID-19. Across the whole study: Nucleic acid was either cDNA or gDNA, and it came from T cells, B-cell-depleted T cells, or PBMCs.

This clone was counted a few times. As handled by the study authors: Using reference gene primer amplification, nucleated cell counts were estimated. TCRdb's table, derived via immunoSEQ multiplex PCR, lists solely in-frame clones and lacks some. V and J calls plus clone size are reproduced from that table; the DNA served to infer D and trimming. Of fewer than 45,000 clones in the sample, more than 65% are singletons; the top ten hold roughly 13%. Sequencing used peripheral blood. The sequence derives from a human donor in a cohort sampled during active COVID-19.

CDR3 in amino acids: CASSQGQGDSPLHF. Here the CDR3 DNA reads TGTGCCAGCAGCCAAGGACAGGGGGATTCACCCCTCCACTTT. The chain has TRBV4-2 and TRBJ1-6, with 9 positions matching TRBD1. This CDR3 contains 14 residues. The J segment lost 8 bases and the V segment lost 1 base, leaving 0 bases of the junction unmatched. CDR1 and CDR2 from the germline V gene are LGHNA and YNFKEQ.